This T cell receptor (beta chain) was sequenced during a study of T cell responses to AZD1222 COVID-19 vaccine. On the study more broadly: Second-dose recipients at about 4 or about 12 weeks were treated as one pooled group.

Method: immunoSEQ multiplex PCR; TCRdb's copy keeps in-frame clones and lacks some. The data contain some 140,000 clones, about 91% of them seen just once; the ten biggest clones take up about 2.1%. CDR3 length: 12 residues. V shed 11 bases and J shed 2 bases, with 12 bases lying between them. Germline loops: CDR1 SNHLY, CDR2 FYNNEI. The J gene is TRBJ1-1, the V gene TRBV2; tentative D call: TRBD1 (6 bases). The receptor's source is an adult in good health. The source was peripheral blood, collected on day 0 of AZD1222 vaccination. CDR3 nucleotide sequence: TGTGCCTCACAGGGCACAAACACTGAAGCTTTCTTT. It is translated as CASQGTNTEAFF.